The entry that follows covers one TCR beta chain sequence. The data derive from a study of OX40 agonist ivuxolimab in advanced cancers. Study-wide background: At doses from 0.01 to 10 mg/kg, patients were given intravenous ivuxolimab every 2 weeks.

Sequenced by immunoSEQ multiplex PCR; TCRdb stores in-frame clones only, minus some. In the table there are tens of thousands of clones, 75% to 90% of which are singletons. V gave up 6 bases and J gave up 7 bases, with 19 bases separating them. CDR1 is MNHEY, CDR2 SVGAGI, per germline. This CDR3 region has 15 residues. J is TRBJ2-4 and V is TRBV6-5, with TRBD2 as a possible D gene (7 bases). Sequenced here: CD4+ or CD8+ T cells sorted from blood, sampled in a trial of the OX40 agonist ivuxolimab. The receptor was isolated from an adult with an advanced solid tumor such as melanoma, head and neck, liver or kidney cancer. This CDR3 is CASSPSRGARNIQYF. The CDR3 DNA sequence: TGTGCCAGCAGCCCCTCCCGGGGGGCCCGGAACATTCAGTACTTC.